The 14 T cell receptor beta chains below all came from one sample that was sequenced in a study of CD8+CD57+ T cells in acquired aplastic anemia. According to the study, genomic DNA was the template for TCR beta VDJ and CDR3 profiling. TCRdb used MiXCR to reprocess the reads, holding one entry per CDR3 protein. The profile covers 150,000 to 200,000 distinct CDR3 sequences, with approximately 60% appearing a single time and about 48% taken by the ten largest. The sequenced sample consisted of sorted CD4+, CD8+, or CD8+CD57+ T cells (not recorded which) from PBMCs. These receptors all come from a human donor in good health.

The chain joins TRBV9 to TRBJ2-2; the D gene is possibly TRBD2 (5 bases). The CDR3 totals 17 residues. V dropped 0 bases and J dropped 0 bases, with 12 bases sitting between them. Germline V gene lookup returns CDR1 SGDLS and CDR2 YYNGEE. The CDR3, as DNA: TGTGCCAGCAGCGTAGACCCACTCGGGGCGAACACCGGGGAGCTGTTTTTT. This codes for CASSVDPLGANTGELFF. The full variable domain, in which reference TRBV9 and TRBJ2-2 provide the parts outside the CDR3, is DSGVTQTPKHLITATGQRVTLRCSPRSGDLSVYWYQQSLDQGLQFLIQYYNGEERAKGNILERFSAQQFPDLHSELNLSSLELGDSALYFCASSVDPLGANTGELFFGEGSRLTVL.

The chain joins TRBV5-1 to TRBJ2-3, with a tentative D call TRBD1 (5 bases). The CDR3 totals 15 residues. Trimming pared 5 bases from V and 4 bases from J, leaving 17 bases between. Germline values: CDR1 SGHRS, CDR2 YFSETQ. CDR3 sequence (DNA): TGCGCCAGCAGTCGGAATAAACAGGATTCAGATACGCAGTATTTT. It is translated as CASSRNKQDSDTQYF.

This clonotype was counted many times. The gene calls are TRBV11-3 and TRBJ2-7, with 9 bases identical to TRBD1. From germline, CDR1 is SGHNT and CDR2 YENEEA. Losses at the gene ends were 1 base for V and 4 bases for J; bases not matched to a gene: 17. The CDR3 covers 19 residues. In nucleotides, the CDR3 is TGTGCCAGCAGCTTAGTGGGACAGGGTGAGGGTCCTTGGATTTACGAGCAGTACTTC. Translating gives CASSLVGQGEGPWIYEQYF.

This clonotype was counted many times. CDR3 in amino acids: CATSGVERTPQDTGELFF. CDR3 bases: TGTGCCACCAGTGGCGTTGAAAGGACCCCTCAAGACACCGGGGAGCTGTTTTTT. The chain recombines TRBV24-1 with TRBJ2-2; no definite D call. The CDR3 runs 18 residues. Germline V lookup: CDR1 KGHDR, CDR2 SFDVKD. Deletions cut 5 bases from V and 3 bases from J, with 21 bases between.

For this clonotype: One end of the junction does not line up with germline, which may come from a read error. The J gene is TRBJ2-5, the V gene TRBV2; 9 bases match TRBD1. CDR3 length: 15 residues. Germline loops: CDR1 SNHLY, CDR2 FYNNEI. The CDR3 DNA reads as TGTGCCGGCAGTGAGGGGGGACAGGGAGAAGAGACCCAGTACTTC. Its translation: CAGSEGGQGEETQYF. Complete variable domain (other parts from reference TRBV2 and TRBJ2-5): EPEVTQTPSHQVTQMGQEVILRCVPISNHLYFYWYRQILGQKVEFLVSFYNNEISEKSEIFDDQFSVERPDGSNFTLKIRSTKLEDSAMYFCAGSEGGQGEETQYFGPGTRLLVL.

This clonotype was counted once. In DNA, the CDR3 is TGCAGCGTTGAGGTGGGCGTCCCTGAAGCTTTCTTT. Translation gives CSVEVGVPEAFF. This rearrangement joins TRBV29-1 to TRBJ1-1; D gene ambiguous. V was shortened by 3 bases and J by 6 bases, with 11 bases between the two germline ends. The CDR3 runs to 12 residues. Per the germline V gene, CDR1 is SQVTM and CDR2 is ANQGSEA.

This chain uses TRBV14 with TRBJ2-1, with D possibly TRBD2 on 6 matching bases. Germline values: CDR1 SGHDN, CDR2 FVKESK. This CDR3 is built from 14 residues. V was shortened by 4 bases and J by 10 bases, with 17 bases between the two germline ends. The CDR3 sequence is CASSPGLPEREQFF. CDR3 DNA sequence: TGTGCCAGCAGCCCGGGACTCCCCGAGAGAGAGCAGTTCTTC.

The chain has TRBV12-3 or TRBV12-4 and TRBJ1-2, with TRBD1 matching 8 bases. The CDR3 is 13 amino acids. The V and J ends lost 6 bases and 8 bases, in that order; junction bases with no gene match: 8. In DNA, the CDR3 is TGTGCCAGCAGAAAGACAGGGGATGGAGGCTACACCTTC. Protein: CASRKTGDGGYTF.

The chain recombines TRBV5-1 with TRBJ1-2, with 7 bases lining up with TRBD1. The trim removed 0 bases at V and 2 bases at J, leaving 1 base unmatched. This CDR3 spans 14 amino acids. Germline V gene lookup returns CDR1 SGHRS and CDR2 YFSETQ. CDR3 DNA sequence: TGCGCCAGCAGCTTGGCGGGACAGAACTATGGCTACACCTTC. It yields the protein CASSLAGQNYGYTF.

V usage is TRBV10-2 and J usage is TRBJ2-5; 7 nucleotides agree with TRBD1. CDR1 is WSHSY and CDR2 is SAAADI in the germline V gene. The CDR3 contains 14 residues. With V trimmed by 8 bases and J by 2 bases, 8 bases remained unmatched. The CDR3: CASGGQNAQETQYF. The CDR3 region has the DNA TGCGCCAGCGGGGGACAGAATGCACAAGAGACCCAGTACTTC.

CDR3 region: CASSLVYGTADSPLHF. CDR3 sequence (DNA): TGTGCCAGTAGTCTGGTGTACGGGACGGCGGATTCACCCCTCCACTTT. V usage is TRBV19 and J usage is TRBJ1-6, with D possibly matching TRBD1 (5 bases). Trimming took 5 bases from V and 8 from J, leaving 19 bases between them. The CDR3 covers 16 residues. Germline loops: CDR1 LNHDA, CDR2 SQIVND (reference sequence). The full variable domain, rest sourced from reference TRBV19 and TRBJ1-6, is DGGITQSPKYLFRKEGQNVTLSCEQNLNHDAMYWYRQDPGQGLRLIYYSQIVNDFQKGDIAEGYSVSREKKESFPLTVTSAQKNPTAFYLCASSLVYGTADSPLHFGNGTRLTVT.

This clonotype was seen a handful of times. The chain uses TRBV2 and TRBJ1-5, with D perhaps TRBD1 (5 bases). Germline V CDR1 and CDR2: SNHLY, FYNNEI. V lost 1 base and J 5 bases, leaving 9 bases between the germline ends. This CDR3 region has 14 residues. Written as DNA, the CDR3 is TGTGCCAGCAGTGAAGGGCAGGGCGATCAGCCCCAGCATTTT. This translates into CASSEGQGDQPQHF.

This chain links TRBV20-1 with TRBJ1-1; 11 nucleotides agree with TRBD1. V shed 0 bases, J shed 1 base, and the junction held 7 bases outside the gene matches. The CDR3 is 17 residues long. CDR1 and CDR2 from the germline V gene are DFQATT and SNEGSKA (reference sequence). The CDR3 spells CSAREDRGPGSNTEAFF. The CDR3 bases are TGCAGTGCTAGAGAGGACAGGGGGCCCGGTTCGAACACTGAAGCTTTCTTT.

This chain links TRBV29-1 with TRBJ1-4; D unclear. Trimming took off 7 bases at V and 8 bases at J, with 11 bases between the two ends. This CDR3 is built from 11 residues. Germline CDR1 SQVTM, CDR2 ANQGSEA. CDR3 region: CSALSGEKLFF. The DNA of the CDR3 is TGCAGCGCCCTATCGGGCGAAAAACTGTTTTTT.